A selection of T cell receptor beta chains follows, all from one sample in a study of blood T cell repertoires in COVID-19. Clones were read by immunoSEQ multiplex PCR, and TCRdb kept only the in-frame ones, dropping some. The repertoire consists of approximately 350,000 clones, with 85% to 90% occurring once and the leading ten covering about 6%. Specimen: peripheral blood. Every receptor here comes from a woman aged 45-60 years with COVID-19, enrolled during active disease. CDR3s include the opening cysteine and the closing phenylalanine or tryptophan. Expanded clones get a size class; other rows say once, few or many, or leave the size out.

>.|TRBV19|TRBJ2-7
CASSQLAGASPGWYEQYF
>.|TRBV10-1|TRBJ1-2
CASRGAQPLNYGYTF
>.|TRBV15|TRBJ1-2
CATSRDREKGGGYTF
>.|TRBV7-6|TRBJ2-2
CASSSAGGIGELFF
>.|TRBV10-3|TRBJ2-1
CARRGSSYNEQFF
>.|TRBV5-4|TRBJ2-1
CASSLELLAGYYNEQFF
>.|TRBV3-1/TRBV3-2|TRBJ2-3
CASSRRGDTQYF
>.|TRBV7-3|TRBJ2-3
CASSWDRGLTDTQYF
>.|TRBV5-3|TRBJ2-7
CARSFLYRMQYF
>.|TRBV27|TRBJ1-2
CASSLSGTVYGYTF
>.|TRBV6-2/TRBV6-3|TRBJ1-1
CASSYDLWDSILNTEAFF
>.|TRBV5-1|TRBJ2-7
CASSPRDRYYEQYF
>few|TRBV7-6|TRBJ2-2
CASSRLIGGLAAGGTGELFF
>.|TRBV7-9|TRBJ2-1
CASSLTGTRNNEQFF
>once|TRBV27|TRBJ1-2
CASSPRGGPGTGVDGYTF
>.|TRBV18|TRBJ1-2
CASSPTGTASNYGYTF
>.|TRBV7-9|TRBJ2-1
CASSPTSGRGYNEQFF
>.|TRBV27|TRBJ2-2
CASSTYRSSGELFF
>.|TRBV19|TRBJ2-1
CASSIGSRGSYNEQFF
>.|TRBV30|TRBJ2-7
CAWSVVGLAGLTPYEQYF
>once|TRBV11-3|TRBJ2-1
CASSLEKDLEQFF
>.|TRBV5-1|TRBJ2-1
CASSLSPNGNEQFF
>few|TRBV7-2|TRBJ1-1
CASSTRQGLNTEAFF
>.|TRBV6-6|TRBJ2-2
CASSYSAGATGELFF
>.|TRBV7-9|TRBJ1-2
CASSSWTGPSNYGYTF
>.|TRBV3-1/TRBV3-2|TRBJ1-4
CASSQVLGAVEKLFF
>.|TRBV7-2|TRBJ2-7
CASSPRQGLYEQYF
>.|TRBV29-1|TRBJ2-3
CSGRTSGNTDTQYF
>.|TRBV3-1/TRBV3-2|TRBJ2-1
CASSQRPGSGDYNEQFF
>once|TRBV13|TRBJ2-1
CASSSGRAYNEQFF
>few|TRBV15|TRBJ2-7
CATSEGGTGALEQYF
>.|TRBV25-1|TRBJ1-1
CASRTVATEAFF
>.|TRBV7-8|TRBJ1-6
CASSPDNSPLHF
>.|TRBV29-1|TRBJ1-4
CSVGARDRSSFNEKLFF
>.|TRBV19|TRBJ1-5
CASSIQQGNNQPQHF
>.|TRBV3-1/TRBV3-2|TRBJ2-1
CASSQGPFDRGRNEQFF
>.|TRBV6-5|TRBJ1-2
CASTLDTSANYGYTF
>.|TRBV19|TRBJ2-3
CASSIRRTGGADTQYF
>.|TRBV21-1|TRBJ2-2
CASSNRDKNTGELFF
>.|TRBV6-6|TRBJ2-3
CAASGELIVDTQYF